These 32 T cell receptor beta chains originate from one sample sequenced in a study of T cells in Graves' hyperthyroidism and ophthalmopathy. There were TCR beta CDR3 regions amplified from RNA transcripts. HTBI primers were employed in a first-round RT-PCR of the TCR CDR3. A single record per CDR3 protein comes from TCRdb applying MiXCR to the multiplex PCR reads. The repertoire holds hundreds of thousands of distinct CDR3 sequences, with 12% to 15% as singletons. The sample was blood. Every receptor here comes from a woman aged 18-29 years with Graves' hyperthyroidism.

There are many counts of this clonotype. The chain uses TRBV7-2 and TRBJ2-7; 8 positions agree with TRBD1. CDR3 length equals 14 residues. Trimming removed 5 bases from V and 1 base from J; junction bases left unmatched: 4. Germline V CDR1 and CDR2: SGHTA, FQGNSA. CDR3 protein: CASSANRGSYEQYF. The CDR3 nucleotides are TGTGCCAGCAGCGCCAACAGGGGGTCCTACGAGCAGTACTTC.

There are a few counts of this clonotype. The chain recombines TRBV10-2 with TRBJ1-5; possible D gene TRBD1, 5 bases. The CDR3 length is 14 residues. Per germline, CDR1 WSHSY and CDR2 SAAADI. The V gene lost 2 bases and the J gene lost 3 bases, with 8 bases spanning the gap. The DNA for the CDR3 is TGCGCCAGCAGTGAGGGGGCAATCAATCAGCCCCAGCATTTT. Its translation: CASSEGAINQPQHF.

This clonotype was recorded many times. The junction shows a germline mismatch at one end, possibly a read error. The chain employs TRBV5-6 and TRBJ1-1; TRBD1 matches at 11 bases. Germline CDR1 and CDR2: SGHDT and YYEEEE. The length of the CDR3 is 15 residues. The CDR3 spells CASSLVGTGGTEAFF. CDR3 sequence (DNA): TGCGCCAGCAGCCTGGTGGGGACAGGGGGCACTGAAGCTTTCTTT.

V usage is TRBV7-9 and J usage is TRBJ2-7; 7 bases fit TRBD1. The germline CDR1 and CDR2 sequences are SEHNR and FQNEAQ (reference sequence). The CDR3 totals 15 residues. Trimming at V came to 2 bases and at J to 2 bases, leaving 6 bases not matched to a gene. The CDR3 DNA is TGTGCCAGCAGCTTATCGGCCAGGGGGACCTACGAGCAGTACTTC. Translation gives CASSLSARGTYEQYF.

The chain combines TRBV6-1 with TRBJ2-1; 8 bases line up with TRBD2. This CDR3 has 12 residues. Germline values: CDR1 MNHNS, CDR2 SASEGT. The trim removed 8 bases at V and 4 bases at J, leaving 1 base unmatched. In nucleotides, the CDR3 is TGTGCCAGCGGCGGGAGGTACAATGAGCAGTTCTTC. Amino acid sequence: CASGGRYNEQFF.

This clonotype has ten or more counts. The rearrangement links TRBV11-2 to TRBJ2-1; tentatively, D is TRBD1 or TRBD2 (5 bases each). V lost 11 bases to trimming and J lost 0 bases, with 14 bases between them. Germline V gives CDR1 SGHAT, CDR2 FQNNGV. This CDR3 is 14 amino acids long. The CDR3: CASLWGSSYNEQFF. In nucleotides, the CDR3 is TGTGCCTCCCTTTGGGGGAGCTCCTACAATGAGCAGTTCTTC.

The chain combines TRBV30 with TRBJ1-2; 11 bases map to TRBD1. Germline assignment: CDR1 GTSNPN and CDR2 SVGIG (reference sequence). The length of the CDR3 is 18 residues. CDR3 sequence: CASGVYIGDRGSNYGYTF. The DNA of the CDR3 is TGTGCTTCTGGAGTGTACATAGGGGACAGGGGGAGTAACTATGGCTACACCTTC.

This clonotype was counted at least ten times. The gene calls are TRBV5-1 and TRBJ1-1, with no clear D. Deletions cut 0 bases from V and 5 bases from J, with 11 bases between. Per the germline V gene, CDR1 is SGHRS and CDR2 is YFSETQ. This CDR3 has 14 residues. Written as DNA, the CDR3 is TGCGCCAGCAGCTTGGAGCCTGGGTTTACTGAAGCTTTCTTT. Its translation: CASSLEPGFTEAFF.

This chain uses TRBV19 with TRBJ2-7, with 9 bases fitting TRBD1. J was trimmed by 4 bases and V by 3 bases; bases with no gene match: 7. The V gene's germline CDR1 is LNHDA and CDR2 SQIVND (reference sequence). CDR3 length: 15 residues. The CDR3 bases are TGTGCCAGTAGTATCGACAGGGGGTCGGGGTACGAGCAGTACTTC. Residues: CASSIDRGSGYEQYF. Together with reference TRBV19 and TRBJ2-7, the CDR3 gives the full variable domain: DGGITQSPKYLFRKEGQNVTLSCEQNLNHDAMYWYRQDPGQGLRLIYYSQIVNDFQKGDIAEGYSVSREKKESFPLTVTSAQKNPTAFYLCASSIDRGSGYEQYFGPGTRLTVT.

This clonotype appeared many times. The chain is built from TRBV11-2 and TRBJ1-1; no definite D call. With 8 bases removed from V and 1 base from J, the gap between germline ends came to 11 bases. CDR1 SGHAT and CDR2 FQNNGV come from the germline V gene. The CDR3 consists of 13 residues. This CDR3 reads CASARRENTEAFF. CDR3 DNA: TGTGCCAGCGCTAGACGGGAGAACACTGAAGCTTTCTTT.

This clonotype has ten or more counts. The V gene is TRBV20-1, the J gene TRBJ1-5; 7 bases fit TRBD1. The CDR3 sequence is 13 residues long. CDR1 is DFQATT, CDR2 SNEGSKA, per germline (reference sequence). With 3 bases clipped from V and 4 bases from J, the junction kept 3 bases outside the gene matches. DNA of the CDR3: TGCAGTGCTAGGCGGGACAGTAATCAGCCCCAGCATTTT. This gives the protein CSARRDSNQPQHF.

This clonotype was detected only a few times. The J gene is TRBJ1-4, the V gene TRBV20-1, with D unclear. The CDR3 covers 13 residues. Trimming took off 3 bases at V and 5 bases at J, with 10 bases between the two ends. In germline, CDR1 is DFQATT, CDR2 SNEGSKA (reference sequence). The CDR3 nucleotides are TGCAGTGCTAGTGCCGGAGGAAATGAAAAACTGTTTTTT. Translation: CSASAGGNEKLFF.

This clonotype was seen a handful of times. The J gene is TRBJ2-1, the V gene TRBV4-1; 7 bases are a match to TRBD2. V lost 3 bases and J lost 5; bases outside the gene matches: 1. The length of the CDR3 is 13 residues. Germline CDR1 reads MGHRA; CDR2 reads YSYEKL. In DNA, the CDR3 is TGCGCCAGCAGCCAGGGGGGGAACAATGAGCAGTTCTTC. Encoded protein: CASSQGGNNEQFF.

The chain is built from TRBV4-3 and TRBJ1-2; 10 nucleotides align to TRBD1. Germline CDR1 LGHNA, CDR2 YSLEER. The CDR3 contains 17 residues. The trim removed 4 bases at V and 3 bases at J, leaving 11 bases unmatched. The CDR3 reads CASSPGQGRLPDYGYTF. The CDR3 DNA follows: TGCGCCAGCAGCCCGGGACAGGGGAGGCTCCCGGACTATGGCTACACCTTC.

This clonotype was detected only a few times. The V call is TRBV5-4, the J call TRBJ1-1; no clear D gene. The CDR3 is 14 residues long. With 2 bases removed from V and 4 bases from J, the gap between germline ends came to 12 bases. Germline-derived CDR1 and CDR2 are SGHNT and YYREEE (reference sequence). The CDR3 here is CASSFLDRSTEAFF. The DNA of the CDR3 is TGTGCCAGCAGCTTTTTGGATAGGAGCACTGAAGCTTTCTTT.

This clonotype was detected only a few times. The chain carries TRBV5-1 and TRBJ1-1; D perhaps matches TRBD1 (6 bases). The CDR3 is 16 residues long. V lost 2 bases and J 3 bases, leaving 17 bases between the germline ends. Per the germline V gene, CDR1 is SGHRS and CDR2 is YFSETQ. CDR3 sequence: CASSFRVGGTDTEAFF. CDR3 sequence (DNA): TGCGCCAGCAGCTTTCGAGTAGGGGGTACCGACACTGAAGCTTTCTTT.

This clonotype was detected many times. The CDR3, as DNA: TGCAGTGCTAGAGAGAAGCCCCTGACCTACGAGCAGTACTTC. Translating gives CSAREKPLTYEQYF. The chain recombines TRBV20-1 with TRBJ2-7; D uncertain. This CDR3 contains 14 residues. V dropped 0 bases and J dropped 2 bases, with 11 bases sitting between them. Germline-derived CDR1 and CDR2 are DFQATT and SNEGSKA (reference sequence).

This clonotype has at least ten counts. The chain employs TRBV11-1 and TRBJ2-2; D perhaps matches TRBD2 (5 bases). The CDR3 consists of 13 residues. Germline loops: CDR1 SGHAT, CDR2 FQDESV (reference sequence). The V and J ends lost 3 bases and 5 bases respectively, with 7 bases between them. The CDR3 DNA reads as TGTGCCAGCAGCTTCGGGATGACCGGGGAGCTGTTTTTT. It encodes CASSFGMTGELFF.

The chain uses TRBV12-3 or TRBV12-4 and TRBJ2-3, with 7 bases matching TRBD1. The CDR3 is 15 residues long. V shed 7 bases and J 5 bases; nucleotides not matched to a gene: 12. The CDR3 DNA follows: TGTGCCAGCAAAAGGGGGCTCAGAAGATTAGATACGCAGTATTTT. It translates to CASKRGLRRLDTQYF.

This clonotype has ten or more counts. The genes are TRBV7-3 and TRBJ2-7; possibly TRBD1 for D (5 bases). This CDR3 has 13 amino acids. The V end lost 2 bases, the J end lost 7 bases, and 12 bases lay between the germline ends. Germline values: CDR1 SGHTA, CDR2 FQGTGA. The CDR3 sequence is CASSLHQGREQYF. The CDR3 DNA is TGTGCCAGCAGCTTACATCAGGGAAGGGAGCAGTACTTC.

This clonotype was recorded many times. This chain connects TRBV20-1 to TRBJ1-2; 7 bases match TRBD1. The CDR3 covers 17 residues. With V trimmed by 3 bases and J by 5 bases, 18 bases remained unmatched. Germline CDR1 and CDR2: DFQATT and SNEGSKA (reference sequence). CDR3 sequence reads: CSASGAQGGSVGYGYTF. The CDR3 bases are TGCAGTGCTAGTGGGGCCCAGGGGGGGTCCGTTGGATATGGCTACACCTTC.

This clonotype was seen more than once but under ten times. This sequence joins TRBV14 and TRBJ1-4, with D unclear. Trimming cost V 4 bases and J 7 bases, with 16 bases left between them. Germline V gene data show CDR1 as SGHDN and CDR2 as FVKESK. The CDR3 totals 15 residues. DNA of the CDR3: TGTGCCAGCAGCCCCAGGACCTCTTGGGGTGAAAAACTGTTTTTT. Its protein is CASSPRTSWGEKLFF.

This clonotype appeared many times. J is TRBJ1-5 and V is TRBV20-1; D is possibly TRBD1 (5 bases). Germline V gives CDR1 DFQATT, CDR2 SNEGSKA (reference sequence). The CDR3 spans 18 residues. V lost 2 bases and J 3 bases, leaving 23 bases between the germline ends. The DNA for the CDR3 is TGCAGTGCTAGACTCTTCTATCCCCTTGACAGCGACAATCAGCCCCAGCATTTT. It specifies CSARLFYPLDSDNQPQHF.

This clonotype was found a few times. V usage is TRBV28 and J usage is TRBJ2-7; D not resolved. The germline V and J ends were trimmed by 2 bases and 0 bases, with 8 bases remaining between them. CDR1 is MDHEN and CDR2 is SYDVKM in the germline V gene. This CDR3 region has 14 residues. CDR3 nucleotide sequence: TGTGCCAGCAGTTTAAGTCGTATCTCCTACGAGCAGTACTTC. Its translation is CASSLSRISYEQYF.

The sample holds many counts of this clonotype. The rearrangement uses TRBV6-1 and TRBJ2-7; 8 bases agree with TRBD2. The CDR3 is 13 amino acids. CDR1 and CDR2 (germline): MNHNS, SASEGT. The junction had 7 bases not matched to a gene; V was cut back by 6 bases and J by 6 bases. For the CDR3, the DNA is TGTGCCAGCAGACGGGGGGGGAGGGGCGAGCAGTACTTC. It specifies CASRRGGRGEQYF.

This clonotype occurred many times. The chain couples TRBV3-1 to TRBJ2-1; 15 nucleotides agree with TRBD2. This CDR3 contains 16 residues. CDR1 LGHDT and CDR2 YNNKEL come from the germline V gene (reference sequence). Trimming cost V 4 bases and J 7 bases; bases outside gene matches: 5. CDR3 amino acids: CASSRPGLAGGNEQFF. In DNA form, the CDR3 reads TGTGCCAGCAGCCGCCCGGGACTAGCGGGAGGTAATGAGCAGTTCTTC.

The J gene is TRBJ2-1, the V gene TRBV19, with D tentatively TRBD2 (6 bases). Trimming removed 6 bases at V and 3 bases at J, with 12 bases between. The CDR3 sequence is 14 residues long. Per the germline V gene, CDR1 is LNHDA and CDR2 is SQIVND (reference sequence). The CDR3 DNA reads as TGTGCCAGTAGCGGGAGCTTCAACTACAATGAGCAGTTCTTC. Translating it yields CASSGSFNYNEQFF.

In its sample, this clonotype was seen many times. The chain joins TRBV18 to TRBJ1-1; D is ambiguous. The CDR3 runs 15 residues. Germline lookup yields CDR1 KGHSH and CDR2 LQKENI. Trimming removed 1 base at V and 1 base at J, with 10 bases between. CDR3 coding DNA: TGTGCCAGCTCACCACAAAGCTCCCCGAACACTGAAGCTTTCTTT. Its translation: CASSPQSSPNTEAFF.

This clonotype was counted ten times or more. J is TRBJ2-7 and V is TRBV7-2; TRBD2 matches at 11 bases. Per the germline V gene, CDR1 is SGHTA and CDR2 is FQGNSA. The junction had 4 bases not matched to a gene; V was cut back by 4 bases and J by 2 bases. The length of the CDR3 is 15 residues. The CDR3 DNA follows: TGTGCCAGCAGCTACATAGCGGGAGGGGCCTACGAGCAGTACTTC. Translated: CASSYIAGGAYEQYF.

The V gene is TRBV18, the J gene TRBJ2-5; D possibly corresponds to TRBD2 (5 bases). The CDR3 spans 15 residues. Germline V gene data show CDR1 as KGHSH and CDR2 as LQKENI. V shed 8 bases and J shed 5 bases, with 21 bases lying between them. Here the CDR3 reads CASSPTTSRRETQYF. The DNA for the CDR3 is TGTGCCAGCAGCCCAACGACGTCCAGGAGGGAGACCCAGTACTTC.

This clonotype was detected ten times or more. The V call is TRBV5-1, the J call TRBJ2-5, with 7 positions matching TRBD1. CDR1 is SGHRS, CDR2 YFSETQ, per germline. The CDR3 extends over 16 amino acids. Trimming at V came to 4 bases and at J to 1 base, leaving 10 bases not matched to a gene. The CDR3: CASSHGLSGGQETQYF. For the CDR3, the DNA is TGCGCCAGCAGCCATGGCCTCTCAGGGGGCCAAGAGACCCAGTACTTC.

This clonotype showed up just a few times. The chain has TRBV3-1 and TRBJ2-2; D is unresolved. This CDR3 region has 15 residues. The ends were cut back, 0 bases at V and 3 bases at J, with 8 bases in the middle. Germline lookup yields CDR1 LGHDT and CDR2 YNNKEL (reference sequence). Here the CDR3 reads CASSQEKGYTGELFF. The CDR3 nucleotides are TGTGCCAGCAGCCAAGAGAAAGGATACACCGGGGAGCTGTTTTTT.